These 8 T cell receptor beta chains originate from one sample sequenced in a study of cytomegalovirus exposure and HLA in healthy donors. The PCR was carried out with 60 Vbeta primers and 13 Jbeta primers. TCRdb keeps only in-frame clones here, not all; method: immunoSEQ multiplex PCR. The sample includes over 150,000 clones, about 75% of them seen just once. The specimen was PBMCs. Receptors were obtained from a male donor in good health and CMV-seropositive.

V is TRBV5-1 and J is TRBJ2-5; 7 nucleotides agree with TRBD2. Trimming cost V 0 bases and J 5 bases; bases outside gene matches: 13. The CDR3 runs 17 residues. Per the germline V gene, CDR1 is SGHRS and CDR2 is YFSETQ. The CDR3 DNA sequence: TGCGCCAGCAGCTTGGATGGGCGGGGGAGGTTATCGGAGACCCAGTACTTC. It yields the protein CASSLDGRGRLSETQYF.

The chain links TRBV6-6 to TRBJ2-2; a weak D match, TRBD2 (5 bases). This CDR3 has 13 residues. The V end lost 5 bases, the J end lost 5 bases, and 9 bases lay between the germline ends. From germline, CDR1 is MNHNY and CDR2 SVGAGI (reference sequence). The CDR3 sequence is CASSVRGTGELFF. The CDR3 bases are TGTGCCAGCAGTGTCCGGGGAACCGGGGAGCTGTTTTTT.

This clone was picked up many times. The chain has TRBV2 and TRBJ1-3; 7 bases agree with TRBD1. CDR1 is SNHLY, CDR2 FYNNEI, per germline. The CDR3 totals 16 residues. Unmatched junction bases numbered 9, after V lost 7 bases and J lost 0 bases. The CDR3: CASNTGGTASGNTIYF. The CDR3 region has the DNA TGTGCCAGCAACACGGGGGGGACAGCCTCTGGAAACACCATATATTTT.

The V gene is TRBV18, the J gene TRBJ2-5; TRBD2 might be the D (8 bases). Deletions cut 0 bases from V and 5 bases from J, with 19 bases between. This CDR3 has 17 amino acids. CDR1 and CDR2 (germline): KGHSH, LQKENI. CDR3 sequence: CASSPPERQGGGETQYF. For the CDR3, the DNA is TGTGCCAGCTCACCACCGGAAAGACAGGGCGGGGGGGAGACCCAGTACTTC.

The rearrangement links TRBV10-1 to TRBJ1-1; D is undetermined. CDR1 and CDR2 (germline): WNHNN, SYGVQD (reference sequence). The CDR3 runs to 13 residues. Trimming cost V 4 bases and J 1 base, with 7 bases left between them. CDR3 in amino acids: CASSVSGNTEAFF. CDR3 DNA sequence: TGCGCCAGCAGTGTCTCAGGGAACACTGAAGCTTTCTTT.

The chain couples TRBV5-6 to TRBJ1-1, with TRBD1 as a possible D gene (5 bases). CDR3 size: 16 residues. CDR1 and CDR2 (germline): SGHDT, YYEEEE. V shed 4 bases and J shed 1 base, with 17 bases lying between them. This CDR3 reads CASSPLTGTANTEAFF. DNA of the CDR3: TGTGCCAGCAGCCCGTTGACCGGGACTGCGAACACTGAAGCTTTCTTT.

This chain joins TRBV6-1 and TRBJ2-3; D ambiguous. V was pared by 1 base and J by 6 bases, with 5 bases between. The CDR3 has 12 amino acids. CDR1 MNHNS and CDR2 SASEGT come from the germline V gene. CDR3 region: CASSEVPDTQYF. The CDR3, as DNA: TGTGCCAGCAGTGAAGTCCCGGATACGCAGTATTTT.

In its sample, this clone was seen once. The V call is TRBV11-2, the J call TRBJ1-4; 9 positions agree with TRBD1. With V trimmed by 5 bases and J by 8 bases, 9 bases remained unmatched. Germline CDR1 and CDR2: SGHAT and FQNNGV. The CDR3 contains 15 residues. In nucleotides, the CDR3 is TGTGCCAGCAGCCCCGGGACAGGGTTTCCGGAAAAACTGTTTTTT. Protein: CASSPGTGFPEKLFF.